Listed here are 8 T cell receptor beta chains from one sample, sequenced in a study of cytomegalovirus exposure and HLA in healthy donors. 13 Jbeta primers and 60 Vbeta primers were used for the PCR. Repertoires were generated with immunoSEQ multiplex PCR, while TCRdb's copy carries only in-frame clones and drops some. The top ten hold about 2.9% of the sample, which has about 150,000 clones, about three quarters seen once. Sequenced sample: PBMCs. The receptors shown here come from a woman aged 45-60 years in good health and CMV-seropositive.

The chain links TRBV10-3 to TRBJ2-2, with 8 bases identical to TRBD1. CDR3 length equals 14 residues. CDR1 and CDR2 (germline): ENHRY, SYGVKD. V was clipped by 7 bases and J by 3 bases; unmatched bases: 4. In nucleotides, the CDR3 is TGTGCCATCACAGGACAGGGTGACACCGGGGAGCTGTTTTTT. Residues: CAITGQGDTGELFF.

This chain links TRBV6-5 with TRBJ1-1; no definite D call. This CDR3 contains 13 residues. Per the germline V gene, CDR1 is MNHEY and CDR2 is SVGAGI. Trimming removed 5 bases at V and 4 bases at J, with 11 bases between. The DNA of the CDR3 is TGTGCCAGCAGTCAAGAGAGGAGCACTGAAGCTTTCTTT. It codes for CASSQERSTEAFF.

As DNA, the CDR3 is TGTGCCAGCGAGATCACCGGGGAGCTGTTTTTT. Protein sequence: CASEITGELFF. The gene calls are TRBV7-8 and TRBJ2-2; unclear D gene. The CDR3 spans 11 residues. From germline, CDR1 is SGHVS and CDR2 FQNEAQ. Trimming took 8 bases from V and 4 from J, leaving 5 bases between them.

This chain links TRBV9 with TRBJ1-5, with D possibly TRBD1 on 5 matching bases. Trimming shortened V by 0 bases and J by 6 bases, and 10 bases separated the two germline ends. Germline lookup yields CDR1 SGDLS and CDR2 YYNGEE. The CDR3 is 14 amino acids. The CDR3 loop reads CASSVGQIGQPQHF. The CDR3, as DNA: TGTGCCAGCAGCGTAGGACAGATTGGTCAGCCCCAGCATTTT.

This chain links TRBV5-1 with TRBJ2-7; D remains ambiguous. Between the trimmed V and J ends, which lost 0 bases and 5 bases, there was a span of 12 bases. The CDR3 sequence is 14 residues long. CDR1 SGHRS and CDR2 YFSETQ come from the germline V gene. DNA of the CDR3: TGCGCCAGCAGCTTGGGGCCCGGAGAGGACGAGCAGTACTTC. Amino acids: CASSLGPGEDEQYF.

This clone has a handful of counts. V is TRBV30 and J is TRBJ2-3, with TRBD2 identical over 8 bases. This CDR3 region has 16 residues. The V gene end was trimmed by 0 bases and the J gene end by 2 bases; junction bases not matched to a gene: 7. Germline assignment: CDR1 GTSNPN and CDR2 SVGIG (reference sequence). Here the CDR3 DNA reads TGTGCCTGGAGTGTTGGATTAGCGGGACACACAGATACGCAGTATTTT. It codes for CAWSVGLAGHTDTQYF.

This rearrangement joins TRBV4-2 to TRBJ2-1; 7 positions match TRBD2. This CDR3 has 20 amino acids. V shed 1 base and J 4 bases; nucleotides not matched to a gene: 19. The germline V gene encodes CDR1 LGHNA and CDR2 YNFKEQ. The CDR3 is CASSQVVASGAMGYYNEQFF. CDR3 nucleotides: TGTGCCAGCAGCCAAGTGGTGGCTAGCGGCGCAATGGGATATTACAATGAGCAGTTCTTC.

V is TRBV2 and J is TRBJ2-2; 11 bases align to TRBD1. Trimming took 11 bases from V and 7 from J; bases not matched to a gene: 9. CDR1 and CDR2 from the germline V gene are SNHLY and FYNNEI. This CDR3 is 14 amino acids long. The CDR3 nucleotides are TGTGCCGGCAAGGACAGGGGGCTTAACGGGGAGCTGTTTTTT. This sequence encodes CAGKDRGLNGELFF.